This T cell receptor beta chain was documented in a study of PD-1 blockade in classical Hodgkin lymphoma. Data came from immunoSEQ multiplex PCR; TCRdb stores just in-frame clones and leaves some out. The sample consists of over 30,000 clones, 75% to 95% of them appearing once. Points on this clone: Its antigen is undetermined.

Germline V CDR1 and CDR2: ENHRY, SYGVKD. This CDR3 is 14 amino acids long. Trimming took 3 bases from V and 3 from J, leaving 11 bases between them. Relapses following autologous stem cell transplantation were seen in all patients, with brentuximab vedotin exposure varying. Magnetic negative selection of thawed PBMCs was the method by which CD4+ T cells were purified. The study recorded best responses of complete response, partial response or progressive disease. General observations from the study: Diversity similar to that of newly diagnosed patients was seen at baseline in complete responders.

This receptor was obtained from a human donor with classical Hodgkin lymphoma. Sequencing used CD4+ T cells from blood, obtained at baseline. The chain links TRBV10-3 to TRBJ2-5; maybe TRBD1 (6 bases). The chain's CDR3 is CAISERRGEETQYF. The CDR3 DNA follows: TGTGCCATCAGTGAACGCAGGGGTGAAGAGACCCAGTACTTC.